This T cell receptor beta chain was captured by sequencing in a study of T cell repertoires and HLA-DP antigens. Study summary: CD4+ T cells were cocultured with HeLa cells expressing HLA-DP. Study-level points and caveats: Antigen presentation used HeLa cells, with total CD4+ cells responding.

The primer mix covered 54 TRBV segments and 13 TRBJ segments. Clones were read by immunoSEQ multiplex PCR, and TCRdb kept only the in-frame ones, dropping some. The sample includes about 110,000 clones, more than 85% of them seen just once. After removal of 5 bases from V and 2 bases from J, the junction contained 4 bases not matched to a gene. The CDR3 is made up of 14 amino acids. Germline V gene data show CDR1 as SGHRS and CDR2 as YFSETQ. Remarks on this clone: The antigen is undetermined.

The specimen was CD4+ T cells from PBMCs. This chain joins TRBV5-1 and TRBJ2-7, with TRBD1 matching over 10 bases. The sequence was obtained from a woman under 30 in good health and CMV-seronegative. The CDR3 nucleotides read TGCGCCAGCAGTCGGGGACAGGGGACCTACGAGCAGTACTTC. Residues: CASSRGQGTYEQYF.